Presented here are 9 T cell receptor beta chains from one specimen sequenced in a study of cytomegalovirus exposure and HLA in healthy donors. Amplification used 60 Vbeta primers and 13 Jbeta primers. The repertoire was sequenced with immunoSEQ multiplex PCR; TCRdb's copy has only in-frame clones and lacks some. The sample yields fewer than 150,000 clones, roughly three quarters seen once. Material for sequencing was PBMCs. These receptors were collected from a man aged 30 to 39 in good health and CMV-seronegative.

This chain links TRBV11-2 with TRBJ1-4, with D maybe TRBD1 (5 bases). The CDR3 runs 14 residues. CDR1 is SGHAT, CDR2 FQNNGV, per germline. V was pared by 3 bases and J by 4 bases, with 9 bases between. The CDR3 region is CASSLDTINEKLFF. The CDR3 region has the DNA TGTGCCAGCAGCTTGGACACGATTAATGAAAAACTGTTTTTT.

The CDR3 DNA is TGTGCCAGCAGTTTTTCACTCCCCGGTGAGCAGTTCTTC. Amino acids: CASSFSLPGEQFF. This rearrangement joins TRBV28 to TRBJ2-1; no clear D. The CDR3 totals 13 residues. V was trimmed by 3 bases and J by 9 bases, leaving 12 bases between them. Germline CDR1 MDHEN, CDR2 SYDVKM.

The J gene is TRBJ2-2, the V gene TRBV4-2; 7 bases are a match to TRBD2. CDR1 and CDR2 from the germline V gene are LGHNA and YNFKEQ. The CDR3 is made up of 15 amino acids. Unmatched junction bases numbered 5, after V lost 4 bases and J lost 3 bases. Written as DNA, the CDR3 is TGTGCCAGCAGCCTCCAGGGAGGGGACACCGGGGAGCTGTTTTTT. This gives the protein CASSLQGGDTGELFF.

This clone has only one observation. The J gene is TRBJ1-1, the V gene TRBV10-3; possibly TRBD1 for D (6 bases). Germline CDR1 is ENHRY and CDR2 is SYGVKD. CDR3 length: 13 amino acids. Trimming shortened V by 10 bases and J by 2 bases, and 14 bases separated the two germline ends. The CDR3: CATLDRTNTEAFF. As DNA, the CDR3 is TGTGCCACCCTCGACAGGACAAACACTGAAGCTTTCTTT.

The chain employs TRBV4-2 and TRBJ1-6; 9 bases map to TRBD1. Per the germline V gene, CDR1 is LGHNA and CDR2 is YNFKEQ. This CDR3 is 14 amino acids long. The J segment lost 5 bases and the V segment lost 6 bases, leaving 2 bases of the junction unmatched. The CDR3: CASSRDRDNSPLHF. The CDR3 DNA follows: TGTGCCAGCAGTCGGGACAGGGATAATTCACCCCTCCACTTT.

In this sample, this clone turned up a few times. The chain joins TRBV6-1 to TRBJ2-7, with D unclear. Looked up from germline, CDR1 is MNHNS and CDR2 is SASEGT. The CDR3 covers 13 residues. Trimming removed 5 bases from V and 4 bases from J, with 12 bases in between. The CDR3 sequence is CASSLHDGYEQYF. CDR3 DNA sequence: TGTGCCAGCAGTTTACATGACGGGTACGAGCAGTACTTC.

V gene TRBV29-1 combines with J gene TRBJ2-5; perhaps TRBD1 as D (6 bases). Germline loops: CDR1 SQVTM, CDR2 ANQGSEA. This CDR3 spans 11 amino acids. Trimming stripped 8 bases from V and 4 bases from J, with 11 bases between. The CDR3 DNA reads TGCAGCTTGAAGACAGGAGAGACCCAGTACTTC. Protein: CSLKTGETQYF.

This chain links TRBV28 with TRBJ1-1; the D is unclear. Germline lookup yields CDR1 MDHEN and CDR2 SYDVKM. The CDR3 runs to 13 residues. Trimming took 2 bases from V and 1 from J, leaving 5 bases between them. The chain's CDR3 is CASSLVKNTEAFF. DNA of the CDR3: TGTGCCAGCAGTTTAGTCAAGAACACTGAAGCTTTCTTT.

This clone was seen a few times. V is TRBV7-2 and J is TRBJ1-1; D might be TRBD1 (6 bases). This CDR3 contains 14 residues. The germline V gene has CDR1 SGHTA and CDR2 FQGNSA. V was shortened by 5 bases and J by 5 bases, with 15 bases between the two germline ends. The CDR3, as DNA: TGTGCCAGCAGCGGGAATAACAGGGTAACTGAAGCTTTCTTT. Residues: CASSGNNRVTEAFF.